Listed here is a single TCR beta chain. Antigen: not known. The sample belongs to a study of OX40 agonist ivuxolimab in advanced cancers. Broader study findings: Researchers report that CD8+ T cells had, on average, more expanded clones than CD4+. Low clonal expansion, among the lowest seen, marked partial responders at 0.1-3.0 mg/kg.

The CDR3 covers 14 residues. V lost 1 base, J lost 5 bases, and 9 bases lay in between. Germline values: CDR1 SGHDN, CDR2 FVKESK. Profiled with immunoSEQ multiplex PCR; TCRdb holds only in-frame clones, not every one. The top ten clones hold about 2% of a sample with approximately 24,000 clones, roughly three quarters of them seen once. Material: CD4+ or CD8+ T cells sorted from blood, obtained in a trial of the OX40 agonist ivuxolimab. The rearrangement uses TRBV14 and TRBJ1-5; TRBD1 might be the D (5 bases). This sequence originates from an adult with an advanced solid tumor such as melanoma, head and neck, liver or kidney cancer. For the CDR3, the DNA is TGTGCCAGCAGCCAAGGGGGCTGGGATCAGCCCCAGCATTTT. Translated: CASSQGGWDQPQHF.